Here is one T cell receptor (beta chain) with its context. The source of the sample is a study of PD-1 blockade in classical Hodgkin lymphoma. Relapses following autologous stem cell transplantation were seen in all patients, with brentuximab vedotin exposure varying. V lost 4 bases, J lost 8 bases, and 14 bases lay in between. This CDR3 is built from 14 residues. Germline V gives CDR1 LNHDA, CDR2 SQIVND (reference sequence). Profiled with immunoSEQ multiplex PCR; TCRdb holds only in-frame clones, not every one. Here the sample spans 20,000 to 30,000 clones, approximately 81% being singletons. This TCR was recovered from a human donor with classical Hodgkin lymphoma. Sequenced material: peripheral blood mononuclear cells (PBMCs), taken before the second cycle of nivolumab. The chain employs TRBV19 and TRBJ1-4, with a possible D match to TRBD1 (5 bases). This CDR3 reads CASSTGTAGEKLFF. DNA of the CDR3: TGTGCCAGTAGTACGGGGACGGCTGGGGAAAAACTGTTTTTT.